This T cell receptor (beta chain) was documented in a study of human T cells and chemical hapten exposure. As for time point: healthy volunteer bleed at 2 weeks. Unfractionated whole blood served as the source for total RNA extraction. There are many counts of this clonotype. The germline V gene encodes CDR1 MNHEY and CDR2 SMNVEV (reference sequence). The CDR3 has 17 amino acids. V gave up 3 bases and J gave up 8 bases; unmatched junction bases: 15. A single record per CDR3 protein comes from TCRdb applying MiXCR to the RACE reads. The table lists tens of thousands of distinct CDR3 sequences, 3.5% to 4.5% of them singletons.

Material: whole blood. This chain joins TRBV27 and TRBJ2-4, with TRBD2 matching over 8 bases. This receptor was obtained from a female donor in good health. Some clones in this sample may be carry-over from other donors' samples. CDR3 residues: CASSFSVMGTSGYIQYF. The CDR3 DNA follows: TGTGCCAGCAGTTTTTCAGTTATGGGGACTAGTGGGTACATTCAGTACTTC.